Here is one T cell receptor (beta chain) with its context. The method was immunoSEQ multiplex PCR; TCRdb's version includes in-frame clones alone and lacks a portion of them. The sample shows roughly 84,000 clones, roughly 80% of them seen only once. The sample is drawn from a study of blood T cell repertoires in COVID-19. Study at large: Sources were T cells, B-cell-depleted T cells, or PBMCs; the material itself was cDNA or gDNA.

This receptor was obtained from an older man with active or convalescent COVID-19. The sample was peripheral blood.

CDR3 sequence (DNA): TGTGCCAGCAGCGAACACTACGAGCAGTACGTC. Translated, it gives CASSEHYEQYV. This sequence joins TRBV21-1 and TRBJ2-7; the table's D gene call, TRBD1, was not cross checked with the DNA. TRBV21-1 is an annotated pseudogene. CDR3 size: 11 residues.